The source of this T cell receptor beta chain is a study of T cell repertoires in cytomegalovirus infection. Study results and limitations: Cumulative public TCR beta family frequency identified carriers of CMV plus the relevant HLA. It was HLA-C-restricted CMV-specific TCR beta clonotypes that dominated the response ex vivo.

This clonotype was detected only a few times. Its target is unknown. CDR3 length: 16 residues. V trimming: 0 bases; J trimming: 6 bases; junction bases outside the gene matches: 3. TCRdb re-called the reads through MiXCR, storing one row per CDR3 protein. This table holds about 740,000 distinct CDR3 sequences, 35% found once. The origin of this receptor is a human donor in good health (CMV status not recorded). Some clones in this sample may be carry-over from other donors' samples. The sample was PBMCs. The chain is built from TRBV12-3 or TRBV12-4 and TRBJ2-1; 12 nucleotides agree with TRBD2. The CDR3 nucleotides are TGTGCCAGCAGTTTAGCCCTAGCGGGGGGGGGCAATGAGCAGTTCTTC. Protein: CASSLALAGGGNEQFF.